This TCR beta chain was captured in a study of T cell responses to AZD1222 COVID-19 vaccine. Across the study: Second-dose groups at about 4 or about 12 weeks were pooled.

In this sample, this clone turned up a few times. Unmatched junction bases numbered 13, after V lost 2 bases and J lost 5 bases. Germline loops: CDR1 MNHEY, CDR2 SVGEGT. This CDR3 has 18 amino acids. TCRdb keeps only in-frame clones here, not all; method: immunoSEQ multiplex PCR. The sample carries more than 100,000 clones, approximately 86% recorded once. This receptor was taken from an adult in good health. The chain combines TRBV6-2 or TRBV6-3 with TRBJ2-1; 9 bases match TRBD1. The source was peripheral blood, collected on day 0 of AZD1222 vaccination. CDR3 in DNA: TGTGCCAGCAGTTACGCCCGCCCCACGGGACAGGGCAACAATGAGCAGTTCTTC. This translates into CASSYARPTGQGNNEQFF.